This TCR beta chain was sequenced for a study of T cells in Graves' hyperthyroidism and ophthalmopathy. Study-level findings and limits: Blood also showed most of the thyroid clonotypes that were expanded above 0.001.

V lost 3 bases to trimming and J lost 10 bases, with 15 bases between them. Germline loops: CDR1 MGHRA, CDR2 YSYEKL. CDR3 length: 13 residues. As for this clonotype: Its antigen remains unknown.

With duration under 3 months, ophthalmopathy was active: Clinical Activity Score at least 3, NOSPECS at least 4. Amplification targeted TCR beta CDR3 regions from RNA transcripts. Initially, a first-round RT-PCR of the TCR CDR3 employed the HTBI primer set. In TCRdb, the multiplex PCR reads were re-called with MiXCR into one record per CDR3 protein. The sample has roughly 400,000 distinct CDR3 sequences, around 15% seen once. Sequencing input: blood. The TCR originated in a man aged 50-59 years with Graves' ophthalmopathy. This chain links TRBV4-1 with TRBJ2-5, with D possibly being TRBD2 (5 bases). CDR3 sequence reads: CASSQEDPGFQYF. The CDR3 coding sequence is TGCGCCAGCAGCCAGGAGGACCCCGGGTTCCAGTACTTC.